A selection of T cell receptor beta chains follows, all from one sample in a study of human T cells and chemical hapten exposure. TCRdb reprocessed the RACE reads via MiXCR and lists one record per CDR3 protein. This table holds over 75,000 distinct CDR3 sequences, roughly a tenth found once. The sample here was whole blood, taken in connection with sensitization to the hapten diphenylcyclopropenone (DPC). These receptors came from a woman aged 25-40 years with alopecia areata. Some clones in this sample may be carry-over from other donors' samples. The CDR3 runs from the conserved cysteine through the conserved F or W. A D gene is named only where the DNA matches it firmly. For some rows the clone size is stated as once, few or many, or as a class when expanded; others skip it.

>-|TRBV10-3|TRBJ2-1|few
TGTGCCTCCCTAGGAGGGGGGAGCTCCTACAATGAGCAGTTCTTC
CASLGGGSSYNEQFF
>-|TRBV28|TRBJ1-1|few
TGTGCCAGCAGACCCTGGGGGGCAGCTGAAGCTTTCTTT
CASRPWGAAEAFF
>TRBD1|TRBV29-1|TRBJ2-7|many
TGCAGCGCCGACACCGGGACAGGGAGTTACGAGCAGTACTTC
CSADTGTGSYEQYF
>TRBD1|TRBV20-1|TRBJ2-7|many
TGCAGTGCTAAGCAGACAGGGACCTACGAGCAGTACTTC
CSAKQTGTYEQYF
>-|TRBV12-3/TRBV12-4|TRBJ1-5|many
TGTGCCAGCAGTAACGGACCAAGCCAGCCCCAGCATTTT
CASSNGPSQPQHF
>-|TRBV3-1|TRBJ1-5|few
TGTGCCAGCAGCCAGGGTATTAGGGGAAATCAGCCCCAGCATTTT
CASSQGIRGNQPQHF
>-|TRBV7-6|TRBJ2-5|many
TGTGCCAGCAGCTTATATCAGGGAACTTTCCAAGAGACCCAGTACTTC
CASSLYQGTFQETQYF
>TRBD1|TRBV11-2|TRBJ2-3|many
TGTGCCAGCAGCGGGAACAGGGGGCTGACAGATACGCAGTATTTT
CASSGNRGLTDTQYF
>-|TRBV20-1|TRBJ2-5|few
TGCAGTGCTCCTGCTGGGGTCAGAATCGGCTTC
CSAPAGVRIGF
>-|TRBV6-2/TRBV6-3|TRBJ2-7|-
TGTGCCAGCAGTTTCGACCGGGGGCAGTACTTC
CASSFDRGQYF
>-|TRBV28|TRBJ2-3|-
TGTGCCAGCAGTACACGCCGGGACCGATCGAGCATTTCGGATACGCAGTATTTT
CASSTRRDRSSISDTQYF
>TRBD1|TRBV7-8|TRBJ1-5|few
TGTGCCAGCAGCTTAGGGCAGGGGGGACCCAGCAATCAGCCCCAGCATTTT
CASSLGQGGPSNQPQHF
>-|TRBV29-1|TRBJ1-1|many
TGCAGCGTTGAAGATGCGCCAGAAGAAGCTTTCTTT
CSVEDAPEEAFF
>-|TRBV10-1|TRBJ2-2|few
TGCGCCAGCAGTAGGACGCCTGATACCGGGGAGCTGTTTTTT
CASSRTPDTGELFF
>-|TRBV7-8|TRBJ2-7|-
TGTGCCAGCAGCGCTCGAGAGACCTCCTACGAGCAGTACTTC
CASSARETSYEQYF
>-|TRBV7-3|TRBJ1-1|-
TGTGCCAGCAGCCCCAATATGAACACTGAAGCTTTCTTT
CASSPNMNTEAFF
>TRBD1|TRBV18|TRBJ1-4|-
TGTGCCAGCTCACCACCGGGGACAGGGGGTGAAAAACTGTTTTTT
CASSPPGTGGEKLFF
>-|TRBV28|TRBJ1-2|few
TGTGCCAGCAGTTTGGGTTACTATGGCTACACCTTC
CASSLGYYGYTF
>-|TRBV5-1|TRBJ2-4|-
TGCGCCAGCAGCTTGGAGGCAGGGGAGGACATTCAGTACTTC
CASSLEAGEDIQYF
>-|TRBV6-5|TRBJ1-1|few
TGTGCCAGCAGTTACGACGGCGACACTGAAGCTTTCTTT
CASSYDGDTEAFF
>-|TRBV3-1|TRBJ2-3|few
TGTGCCAGCAGCCATAATTCCCTAGAGTCAGATACGCAGTATTTT
CASSHNSLESDTQYF
>-|TRBV29-1|TRBJ2-4|few
TGCAGCGTTGGGGGGAGGACCAAAAACATTCAGTACTTC
CSVGGRTKNIQYF
>-|TRBV20-1|TRBJ1-1|many
TGCAGTGCAAACCCGACACTGAACACTGAAGCTTTCTTT
CSANPTLNTEAFF
>-|TRBV7-2|TRBJ2-1|-
TGTGCCAGCAGCTTTCAGGCAAACAGAGACAATGAGCAGTTCTTC
CASSFQANRDNEQFF
>TRBD2|TRBV6-6|TRBJ2-4|few
TGTGCCAGCAGTTACACGTTTCCCGGGACTAGCGTATATCACATTCAGTACTTC
CASSYTFPGTSVYHIQYF
>-|TRBV5-4|TRBJ2-1|few
TGTGCCAGCAGCTCGCGCGGGGGCCCGATGCCTGGAGAGCAGTTCTTC
CASSSRGGPMPGEQFF
>-|TRBV6-5|TRBJ2-1|few
TGTGCCAGCAGTTCAAACACCGGGACGGACTACAATGAGCAGTTCTTC
CASSSNTGTDYNEQFF
>TRBD2|TRBV3-1|TRBJ2-1|many
TGTGCCAGCAGCCAAGGCGGGAGTGCCTACAATGAGCAGTTCTTC
CASSQGGSAYNEQFF